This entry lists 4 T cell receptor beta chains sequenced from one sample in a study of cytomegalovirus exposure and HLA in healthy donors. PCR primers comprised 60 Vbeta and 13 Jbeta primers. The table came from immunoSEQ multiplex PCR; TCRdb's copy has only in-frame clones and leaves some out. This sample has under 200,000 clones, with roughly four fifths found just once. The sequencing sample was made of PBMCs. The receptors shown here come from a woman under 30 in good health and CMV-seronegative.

The CDR3 coding sequence is TGTGCCATCAGTGAGTTAGGACAGATGAACACTGAAGCTTTCTTT. It encodes CAISELGQMNTEAFF. The rearrangement links TRBV10-3 to TRBJ1-1; D possibly corresponds to TRBD1 (6 bases). This CDR3 contains 15 residues. V was pared by 1 base and J by 0 bases, with 9 bases between. CDR1 is ENHRY, CDR2 SYGVKD, per germline.

The CDR3 is CASSPQTGGYEQYF. CDR3 DNA sequence: TGTGCCAGCAGCCCTCAGACAGGGGGGTACGAGCAGTACTTC. The chain carries TRBV5-4 and TRBJ2-7; TRBD1 aligns across 9 bases. Germline V gene lookup returns CDR1 SGHNT and CDR2 YYREEE (reference sequence). There are 14 residues in the CDR3. With V trimmed by 4 bases and J by 4 bases, 6 bases remained unmatched.

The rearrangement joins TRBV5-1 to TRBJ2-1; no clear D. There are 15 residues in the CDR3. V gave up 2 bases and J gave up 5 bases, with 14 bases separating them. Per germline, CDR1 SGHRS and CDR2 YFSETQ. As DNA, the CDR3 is TGCGCCAGCAGCTTCCTAAACGTCCCCCACAATGAGCAGTTCTTC. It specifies CASSFLNVPHNEQFF.

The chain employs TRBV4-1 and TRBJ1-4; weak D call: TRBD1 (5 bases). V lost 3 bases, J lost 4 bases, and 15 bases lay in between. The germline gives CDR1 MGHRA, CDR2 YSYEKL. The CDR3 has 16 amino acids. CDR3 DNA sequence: TGCGCCAGCAGCCAGGGCGTGACAGAGGTTAATGAAAAACTGTTTTTT. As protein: CASSQGVTEVNEKLFF.